The 13 T cell receptor beta chains listed next were all sequenced from one sample in a study of CD8+ T cells in alopecia areata. Following extraction, RNA underwent reverse transcription to cDNA, which served as the sequencing template. Measured with immunoSEQ multiplex PCR; TCRdb has only the in-frame clones, and not every one. The table lists roughly 150,000 clones, about 53% of them singletons. This specimen consisted of CD8+ T cells sorted from blood, obtained at week 0. The receptors shown here come from a human donor with alopecia areata.

This clone was picked up a small number of times. V is TRBV4-3 and J is TRBJ1-5; 8 bases map to TRBD1. Germline CDR1 LGHNA, CDR2 YSLEER. V shed 3 bases and J 2 bases; nucleotides not matched to a gene: 12. This CDR3 is built from 18 residues. This CDR3 reads CASSQRLEMGQGNQPQHF. The CDR3 DNA reads as TGCGCCAGCAGCCAGAGATTGGAGATGGGACAGGGCAATCAGCCCCAGCATTTT.

V is TRBV4-3 and J is TRBJ1-4, with 9 bases matching TRBD1. The V gene's germline CDR1 is LGHNA and CDR2 YSLEER. CDR3 length: 18 residues. V shed 0 bases and J 0 bases; nucleotides not matched to a gene: 5. The CDR3 reads CASSQDYRGLSTNEKLFF. The CDR3 DNA reads TGCGCCAGCAGCCAAGATTACAGGGGGCTTTCAACTAATGAAAAACTGTTTTTT.

The sample holds one count of this clone. The V call is TRBV30, the J call TRBJ2-2; D may be TRBD2 (5 bases). Germline CDR1 GTSNPN, CDR2 SVGIG (reference sequence). Trimming removed 5 bases at V and 3 bases at J, with 13 bases between. CDR3 length: 14 residues. The DNA for the CDR3 is TGTGCCTGGGGAGCGAGGGTTGACACCGGGGAGCTGTTTTTT. Protein: CAWGARVDTGELFF.

This clone was seen a few times. V gene TRBV29-1 combines with J gene TRBJ2-7; a possible D gene is TRBD2 (5 bases). Germline CDR1 reads SQVTM; CDR2 reads ANQGSEA. V dropped 2 bases and J dropped 0 bases, with 11 bases sitting between them. This CDR3 is 14 amino acids long. CDR3 bases: TGCAGCGTTGAAATGACCGGGATCTCCTACGAGCAGTACTTC. This encodes CSVEMTGISYEQYF.

The sample holds many counts of this clone. This rearrangement joins TRBV7-8 to TRBJ1-1, with unresolved D. Trimming stripped 5 bases from V and 4 bases from J, with 17 bases between. The length of the CDR3 is 15 residues. CDR1 is SGHVS and CDR2 is FQNEAQ in the germline V gene. This chain's CDR3 is CASSHKGMSSTEAFF. CDR3 nucleotides: TGTGCCAGCAGCCATAAAGGGATGTCTTCCACTGAAGCTTTCTTT.

This clone was seen more than once but under ten times. The chain carries TRBV4-3 and TRBJ2-2; tentatively, D is TRBD2 (5 bases). CDR1 and CDR2 (germline): LGHNA, YSLEER. The CDR3 has 14 residues. The germline V and J ends were trimmed by 1 base and 8 bases, with 11 bases remaining between them. CDR3 residues: CASSQVGGSGELFF. For the CDR3, the DNA is TGCGCCAGCAGCCAAGTTGGAGGTTCGGGGGAGCTGTTTTTT.

This clone was seen a few times. The CDR3 region is CSVGTGVRGSYEQYF. The CDR3 DNA reads TGCAGCGTTGGGACAGGGGTTAGGGGCTCCTACGAGCAGTACTTC. V gene TRBV29-1 combines with J gene TRBJ2-7, with 9 bases identical to TRBD1. The CDR3 spans 15 residues. V lost 4 bases, J lost 0 bases, and 7 bases stayed unmatched. Germline CDR1 SQVTM, CDR2 ANQGSEA.

This rearrangement joins TRBV5-1 to TRBJ1-2; TRBD1 agrees at 11 bases. V trimming: 4 bases; J trimming: 6 bases; junction bases outside the gene matches: 5. Germline-derived CDR1 and CDR2 are SGHRS and YFSETQ. The CDR3 totals 14 residues. CDR3 in amino acids: CASSALGQGDGYTF. CDR3 bases: TGCGCCAGCAGCGCACTGGGACAGGGGGATGGCTACACCTTC.

The chain is built from TRBV7-9 and TRBJ1-1, with D possibly matching TRBD1 (5 bases). Germline V CDR1 and CDR2: SEHNR, FQNEAQ (reference sequence). The CDR3 spans 15 residues. Deletions cut 5 bases from V and 4 bases from J, with 17 bases between. Here the CDR3 DNA reads TGTGCCAGCAGCCCTACCGGGGGGTATATCACTGAAGCTTTCTTT. This codes for CASSPTGGYITEAFF.

On this clone: Other DNA sequences in the same sample also yield this CDR3. The CDR3 region is CASSLGNTGELFF. The DNA for the CDR3 is TGTGCCAGCAGCCTTGGAAACACCGGGGAGCTGTTTTTT. The chain employs TRBV7-9 and TRBJ2-2, with D uncertain. V was clipped by 5 bases and J by 2 bases, with 6 bases between them. Germline V gene data show CDR1 as SEHNR and CDR2 as FQNEAQ (reference sequence). CDR3 size: 13 residues.

The gene calls are TRBV9 and TRBJ2-7; a weak D match, TRBD1 (6 bases). V lost 5 bases and J 4 bases, leaving 19 bases between the germline ends. Germline V gives CDR1 SGDLS, CDR2 YYNGEE. This CDR3 is built from 15 residues. The CDR3 loop reads CASSPQGLGEYEQYF. In DNA form, the CDR3 reads TGTGCCAGCAGTCCCCAGGGGTTGGGGGAGTACGAGCAGTACTTC.

CDR3 amino acids: CASSSGQSYEQYF. In DNA, the CDR3 is TGTGCCAGCAGCTCCGGACAGTCCTACGAGCAGTACTTC. This chain joins TRBV9 and TRBJ2-7; possibly TRBD1 for D (6 bases). The CDR3 runs to 13 residues. Germline V gene data show CDR1 as SGDLS and CDR2 as YYNGEE. The ends were cut back, 4 bases at V and 1 base at J, with 9 bases in the middle.

The genes are TRBV7-2 and TRBJ2-7, with 8 nucleotides matching TRBD1. Germline V gene lookup returns CDR1 SGHTA and CDR2 FQGNSA. Trimming cost V 3 bases and J 7 bases; bases outside gene matches: 5. CDR3 size: 13 residues. The CDR3 loop is CASSLNRGIEQYF. Written as DNA, the CDR3 is TGTGCCAGCAGCTTGAACAGGGGGATTGAGCAGTACTTC.